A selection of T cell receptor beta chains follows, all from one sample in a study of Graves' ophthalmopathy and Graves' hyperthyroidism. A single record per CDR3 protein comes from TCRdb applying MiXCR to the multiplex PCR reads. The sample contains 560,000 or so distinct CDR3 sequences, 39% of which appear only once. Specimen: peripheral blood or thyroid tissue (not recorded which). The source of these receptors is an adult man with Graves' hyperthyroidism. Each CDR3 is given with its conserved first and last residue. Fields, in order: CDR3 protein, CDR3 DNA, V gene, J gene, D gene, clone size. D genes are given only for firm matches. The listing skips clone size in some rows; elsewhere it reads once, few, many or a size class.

CAISDRVNEKLFF	TGTGCCATCAGTGACAGGGTAAATGAAAAACTGTTTTTT	TRBV10-3	TRBJ1-4	-	-
CASSQEFRSTSNQPQHF	TGCGCCAGCAGCCAAGAATTCAGGAGTACTAGCAATCAGCCCCAGCATTTT	TRBV4-3	TRBJ1-5	-	-
CASSLPGASNEQFF	TGTGCCAGCAGCTTACCGGGGGCGAGCAATGAGCAGTTCTTC	TRBV7-9	TRBJ2-1	-	few
CATSGRAGPIEGELFF	TGTGCCACCAGCGGGCGCGCGGGACCGATAGAGGGGGAGCTGTTTTTT	TRBV15	TRBJ2-2	-	-
CARHQGWGSGEAFF	TGTGCTAGACATCAGGGGTGGGGGAGCGGTGAAGCTTTCTTT	TRBV25-1	TRBJ1-1	-	-
CAISDPDGGKQYF	TGTGCCATCAGTGATCCTGACGGCGGAAAGCAGTACTTC	TRBV10-3	TRBJ2-7	-	-
CSARGLAVPYEQYF	TGCAGTGCTAGAGGACTAGCGGTCCCCTACGAGCAGTACTTC	TRBV20-1	TRBJ2-7	TRBD2	many
CASSLQGFGYGYTF	TGTGCCAGCAGTCTACAGGGGTTCGGCTATGGCTACACCTTC	TRBV28	TRBJ1-2	TRBD1	few
CSARVASGGTRYQETQYF	TGCAGTGCTAGAGTGGCTAGCGGGGGGACCAGGTACCAAGAGACCCAGTACTTC	TRBV20-1	TRBJ2-5	TRBD2	-
CASSLPRGENTEAFF	TGTGCCAGCAGCTTACCCCGGGGGGAGAACACTGAAGCTTTCTTT	TRBV7-9	TRBJ1-1	-	few
CSASDRDEQYF	TGCAGCGCCTCCGACAGGGACGAGCAGTACTTC	TRBV29-1	TRBJ2-7	TRBD1	-
CSARLGYNEQFF	TGCAGTGCTAGACTAGGGTACAATGAGCAGTTCTTC	TRBV20-1	TRBJ2-1	-	-
CASSLGGRPEAFF	TGTGCCAGCAGCCTCGGGGGCAGACCAGAAGCTTTCTTT	TRBV3-1	TRBJ1-1	-	few
CASSENANYGYTF	TGTGCCAGCAGCGAAAACGCTAACTATGGCTACACCTTC	TRBV7-9	TRBJ1-2	-	many
CASGITIYEQYF	TGTGCCAGCGGGATTACTATCTACGAGCAGTACTTC	TRBV6-5	TRBJ2-7	-	many
CASSFRDRVDNQPQHF	TGTGCCAGCAGCTTCCGGGACAGGGTTGACAATCAGCCCCAGCATTTT	TRBV7-9	TRBJ1-5	TRBD1	-
CASSLRQGARSSYNSPLHF	TGTGCCAGCAGTTTACGACAGGGGGCGAGGAGCTCCTATAATTCACCCCTCCACTTT	TRBV12-3/TRBV12-4	TRBJ1-6	TRBD1	-
CSVAPSGPYNEQFF	TGCAGCGTAGCACCTAGCGGTCCCTACAATGAGCAGTTCTTC	TRBV29-1	TRBJ2-1	TRBD2	-
CASSYSYRDTEAFF	TGTGCCAGCAGTTACTCATACAGGGACACTGAAGCCTTCTTT	TRBV6-5	TRBJ1-1	-	many
CSAALGWGSSPLHF	TGCAGTGCTGCACTGGGCTGGGGTAGTTCACCCCTCCACTTT	TRBV20-1	TRBJ1-6	-	many
CASGQGLAGAIVLTF	TGCGCCAGCGGGCAGGGTCTAGCTGGGGCCATCGTCCTGACTTTC	TRBV5-1	TRBJ2-6	-	-
CSVEDTPSRFF	TGCAGCGTTGAAGACACACCGAGCAGGTTCTTC	TRBV29-1	TRBJ2-1	-	few
CAWRPIRGTGELFF	TGTGCCTGGAGACCCATCAGAGGAACCGGGGAGCTGTTTTTT	TRBV24-1	TRBJ2-2	-	-
CATSTGAPYEQYF	TGTGCCACCTCTACGGGGGCCCCCTACGAGCAGTACTTC	TRBV7-9	TRBJ2-7	-	many
CASSLILARGETQCF	TGTGCCAGCAGCTTAATCCTAGCACGGGGGGAGACCCAGTGCTTC	TRBV7-6	TRBJ2-5	TRBD2	-
CASSDRTGSETQYF	TGTGCCAGCAGTGACCGGACAGGCTCCGAGACCCAGTACTTC	TRBV2	TRBJ2-5	TRBD1	many
CSASKGLAEGEQYF	TGCAGTGCTAGTAAGGGACTAGCAGAAGGGGAGCAGTACTTC	TRBV20-1	TRBJ2-7	TRBD2	-
CASSKDSSGYAF	TGTGCCAGCAGTAAGGATTCATCTGGCTACGCCTTC	TRBV9	TRBJ1-2	-	-
CSARLGVADEKLFF	TGCAGTGCTAGGCTGGGAGTAGCCGATGAAAAACTGTTTTTT	TRBV20-1	TRBJ1-4	-	many
CASSLGTGGADTEAFF	TGTGCCAGCTCACTCGGGACAGGGGGCGCGGACACTGAAGCTTTCTTT	TRBV18	TRBJ1-1	TRBD1	once
CASSQMGTGVETQYF	TGCGCCAGCAGCCAAATGGGGACAGGGGTAGAGACCCAGTACTTC	TRBV7-3	TRBJ2-5	TRBD1	-
CAISRGGTGGPYEQYF	TGTGCCATCAGCCGGGGGGGGACAGGGGGGCCCTACGAGCAGTACTTC	TRBV10-3	TRBJ2-7	TRBD1	many
CASSLIGGSTEASF	TGTGCCAGCAGCTTAATTGGGGGTAGCACTGAAGCTTCCTTT	TRBV5-4	TRBJ1-1	-	-
CASSTTRGLDANYGYTF	TGTGCCAGCAGCACCACTCGGGGGCTAGACGCTAACTATGGCTACACCTTC	TRBV9	TRBJ1-2	-	many
CSASPSWVPGGLAYGQYF	TGCAGTGCTAGTCCCTCATGGGTCCCCGGGGGGCTTGCCTACGGGCAGTACTTC	TRBV20-1	TRBJ2-7	-	-
CSARGGTGELFF	TGCAGTGCTAGAGGGGGAACCGGGGAGCTGTTTTTT	TRBV20-1	TRBJ2-2	-	-
CATSRDGQGEQLWDTEAFF	TGTGCCACCAGCAGGGACGGACAGGGCGAACAACTGTGGGACACTGAAGCTTTCTTT	TRBV15	TRBJ1-1	TRBD1	-
CASNRGTEAFF	TGTGCCAGTAACCGGGGGACTGAAGCTTTCTTT	TRBV19	TRBJ1-1	-	many